This T cell receptor beta chain was sequenced in a study of blood T cell repertoires in COVID-19. The Seattle patients joined while their infection was active and were tracked longitudinally afterward. Sequenced by immunoSEQ multiplex PCR; TCRdb stores in-frame clones only, minus some. The sample has about 240,000 clones, roughly 85% seen once. The TCR originated in a man aged 50-60 years with COVID-19, enrolled during active disease. Material: peripheral blood.

CDR3 in amino acids: CASSQWGQGKTGELFF. In DNA, the CDR3 is TGTGCCAGCAGCCAATGGGGACAGGGGAAAACCGGGGAGCTGTTTTTT. The rearrangement joins TRBV3-1 (or the pseudogene TRBV3-2) to TRBJ2-2; 10 bases align to TRBD1. The CDR3 is made up of 16 amino acids. From germline, CDR1 is LGHDT and CDR2 YNNKEL (reference sequence). The ends lost 2 bases at V and 5 bases at J; junction bases unmatched: 5.